These T cell receptor beta chains were read from a single sample in a study of beta chain features in type 1 diabetes. This table comes from immunoSEQ multiplex PCR, and its TCRdb copy is limited to in-frame clones, with some not included. This sample has 860,000 or so clones, with roughly 17% found just once. The sequencing sample was made of naive CD4+ T cells from blood. The receptors shown here come from a woman under 30 in good health. Both conserved end residues are part of each CDR3. A D gene is named only where the DNA matches it firmly. Rows give clone size only sometimes, using once, few, many, or a class for an expanded clone.

V gene	clone size	CDR3 length	D gene	J gene	CDR3 DNA	CDR3 protein
TRBV5-4	.	13	.	TRBJ2-7	TGTGCCAGCAGCCACCGGGACGGATACGAGCAGTACTTC	CASSHRDGYEQYF
TRBV7-9	.	17	TRBD1	TRBJ2-3	TGTGCCAGCAGCTTAGCGGGGCCGGGACAGGGGACAGATACGCAGTATTTT	CASSLAGPGQGTDTQYF
TRBV11-2	few	14	.	TRBJ2-4	TGTGCCAGCAGCTTGGCGCTAGCCAAAAACATTCAGTACTTC	CASSLALAKNIQYF
TRBV7-2	.	19	.	TRBJ2-3	TGTGCCAGCAGCCCCCGCCGGGCGACTAGTCGGGCACGCCCAGATACGCAGTATTTT	CASSPRRATSRARPDTQYF
TRBV29-1	few	11	.	TRBJ2-1	TGCAGCGTTGACATTTACAATGAGCAGTTCTTC	CSVDIYNEQFF
TRBV7-2	.	17	TRBD2	TRBJ2-2	TGTGCCAGCAGCCCAGTCGCTAGTAGCGGGAGGTTCGGGGAGCTGTTTTTT	CASSPVASSGRFGELFF
TRBV29-1	.	13	.	TRBJ1-1	TGCAGCGGCCTGATGACAGTTAACACTGAAGCTTTCTTT	CSGLMTVNTEAFF
TRBV7-9	.	8	.	TRBJ2-7	TGTGCTCCCGATAGGCAGTACTTC	CAPDRQYF
TRBV5-1	.	17	TRBD1	TRBJ2-5	TGCGCCAGCAGCCTCCCCCCTCCACAGGGGATGGGAGAGACCCAGTACTTC	CASSLPPPQGMGETQYF
TRBV7-2	few	16	.	TRBJ1-2	TGTGCCAGCAGCTTAGAGGACTTCGGGGCCAACTATGGCTACACCTTC	CASSLEDFGANYGYTF
TRBV28	few	15	.	TRBJ2-2	TGTGCCAGCAGGTCGCAACAGGGGAACACCGGGGAGCTGTTTTTT	CASRSQQGNTGELFF
TRBV6-1	.	14	.	TRBJ1-2	TGTGCCAGCAGTGAGAGTCCAGGGCCGAGAGGCTACACCTTC	CASSESPGPRGYTF
TRBV28	.	17	TRBD1	TRBJ1-1	TGTGCCAGCAGTTCTCCCAGGGGGAGGGGTCCCAAGGATGAAGCTTTCTTT	CASSSPRGRGPKDEAFF
TRBV20-1	.	11	TRBD1	TRBJ2-5	TGCAGTGCGACAGGGGAAGAGACCCAGTACTTC	CSATGEETQYF
TRBV28	.	14	.	TRBJ1-4	TGTGCCAGCAGTCTTGGTCAGGCTAATGAAAAACTGTTTTTT	CASSLGQANEKLFF
TRBV15	.	15	TRBD2	TRBJ2-5	TGTGCCACCAGCAGTAGGACTAGCTTCCAAGAGACCCAGTACTTC	CATSSRTSFQETQYF
TRBV7-9	.	16	TRBD2	TRBJ2-5	TGTGCCAGCAGCCCGCGACTAGCGGGAGGGTTAGAGACCCAGTACTTC	CASSPRLAGGLETQYF
TRBV5-1	.	16	TRBD2	TRBJ2-7	TGCGCCAGCAGCTTGGTCCCTAGCGGGACCCTCTACGAGCAGTACTTC	CASSLVPSGTLYEQYF
TRBV2	.	13	.	TRBJ2-1	TGTGCCAGCTTTGACACCTGGGGCAATGAGCAGTTCTTC	CASFDTWGNEQFF
TRBV5-1	few	14	TRBD1	TRBJ2-7	TGCGCCAGCAGCTCGACAGGGGTAGGCCACGAGCAGTACTTC	CASSSTGVGHEQYF
TRBV19	.	16	TRBD2	TRBJ2-5	TGTGCCAGTAGTAGGACTAGCGGGGCCCTCCAAGAGACCCAGTACTTC	CASSRTSGALQETQYF
TRBV19	.	15	TRBD2	TRBJ2-1	TGTGCCAGTAGTATAGGGCTCGGGAGGGCCGCTGAGCAGTTCTTC	CASSIGLGRAAEQFF
TRBV9	.	17	TRBD2	TRBJ2-3	TGTGCCAGCAGCGTAGGGATTAGCGGGATTGCGACAGATACGCAGTATTTT	CASSVGISGIATDTQYF
TRBV28	.	16	.	TRBJ1-4	TGTGCCAGCAGTTCATCGGGGGCCGCAACTAATGAAAAACTGTTTTTT	CASSSSGAATNEKLFF
TRBV6-6	few	15	TRBD1	TRBJ2-7	TGTGCCAGCGAACCCAGGCGCAGGGGGCGCAAAGAGCAGTACTTC	CASEPRRRGRKEQYF
TRBV28	few	15	.	TRBJ2-5	TGTGCCAGCAGTTTTTTGAAGGGGTACCAAGAGACCCAGTACTTC	CASSFLKGYQETQYF
TRBV5-1	.	16	TRBD2	TRBJ2-5	TGCGCCAGCAGCCCCCCCAAGCGGGGGGCGAGTGAGACCCAGTACTTC	CASSPPKRGASETQYF
TRBV7-2	.	12	.	TRBJ2-7	TGTGCCAGCAGCTCTAGTCGGTACGAGCAGTACTTC	CASSSSRYEQYF
TRBV10-3	few	12	.	TRBJ2-7	TGTGCCATCAGCTCTCGGGGTGGCGAGCAGTACTTC	CAISSRGGEQYF
TRBV5-4	few	13	.	TRBJ1-1	TGTGCCAGCAGCTTAGGAGTGAACACTGAAGCTTTCTTT	CASSLGVNTEAFF
TRBV9	few	15	.	TRBJ1-2	TGTGCCAGCAGCGACAAGGGACTTCCTAACTATGGCTACACCTTC	CASSDKGLPNYGYTF
TRBV7-2	.	16	TRBD2	TRBJ2-1	TGTGCCAGCAGCTTAATGACGGGAGGGGTGAAGAATGAGCAGTTCTTC	CASSLMTGGVKNEQFF
TRBV28	.	18	TRBD2	TRBJ2-1	TGTGCCAGCAGTTTAAGCCAGACTAGCGGGATGAGAACGAATGAGCAGTTCTTC	CASSLSQTSGMRTNEQFF
TRBV28	.	14	TRBD2	TRBJ2-7	TGTGCCAGCAGCTTGGGACTAGCGGTCTACGAGCAGTACTTC	CASSLGLAVYEQYF
TRBV27	few	14	.	TRBJ1-2	TGTGCCAGCCCAAGGACAGTTTGCGTGTATGGCTACACCTTC	CASPRTVCVYGYTF
TRBV15	.	14	.	TRBJ1-1	TGTGCCACCAGCGGCCCTACCTTGAACACTGAAGCTTTCTTT	CATSGPTLNTEAFF
TRBV18	.	14	TRBD2	TRBJ2-7	TGTGCCAGCTCGCCTGGGACTAGCGATTACGAGCAGTACTTC	CASSPGTSDYEQYF
TRBV7-9	few	18	.	TRBJ1-2	TGTGCCAGCAGCGGAAACCCCGGGGCCAAGTTCCTTAACTATGGCTACACCTTC	CASSGNPGAKFLNYGYTF
TRBV2	.	15	TRBD2	TRBJ2-2	TGTGCCAGCAGGACTAGCGCCGCGAACACCGGGGAGCTGTTTTTT	CASRTSAANTGELFF
TRBV28	few	14	.	TRBJ1-2	TGTGCCAGCAGTTTAACGGGGGCCAACTATGGCTACACCTTC	CASSLTGANYGYTF
TRBV2	few	14	.	TRBJ1-1	TGTGCCAGCAGGGGAGAGTGGGGGTACACTGAAGCTTTCTTT	CASRGEWGYTEAFF
TRBV21-1	.	17	.	TRBJ2-4	TGTGCCAGCAGCAAAGGGGACAGGGCTTCGAGCAAAAACATTCAGTACTTC	CASSKGDRASSKNIQYF
TRBV4-1	few	16	.	TRBJ2-2	TGCGCCAGCAGCCAAGACAGACGACCGCGCACCGGGGAGCTGTTTTTT	CASSQDRRPRTGELFF
TRBV6-6	.	11	.	TRBJ2-1	TGTGCCATACTAGTCCTCAATGAGCAGTTCTTC	CAILVLNEQFF
TRBV7-9	few	15	TRBD2	TRBJ2-1	TGTGCCAGCAGCTTATCGACTAGCGGGAGCGGAGAGCAGTTCTTC	CASSLSTSGSGEQFF
TRBV4-2	.	14	TRBD1	TRBJ1-2	TGTGCCAGCTCGAAGGGACAGACTAACTATGGCTACACCTTC	CASSKGQTNYGYTF
TRBV7-9	.	12	TRBD1	TRBJ1-1	TGTGCCAGCAGCCGCGACAGGGGGCAAGCTTTCTTT	CASSRDRGQAFF
TRBV6-1	.	15	.	TRBJ2-1	TGTGCCAGCAGGTTAGACAGGAACTCCTACAATGAGCAGTTCTTC	CASRLDRNSYNEQFF
TRBV5-1	.	15	TRBD1	TRBJ1-1	TGCGCCAGCAGGCCCGGACAGGGAGTGAACACTGAAGCTTTCTTT	CASRPGQGVNTEAFF
TRBV2	many	12	.	TRBJ2-3	TGTGCCAGCAGCCGACAGTCAGATACGCAGTATTTT	CASSRQSDTQYF
TRBV18	.	13	.	TRBJ2-7	TGTGCCACAATGGCCGGAAGCTCCTACGAGCAGTACTTC	CATMAGSSYEQYF
TRBV4-2	.	16	.	TRBJ1-6	TGTGCCAGCAGCCAAGATCCGAGGGGCGATAATTCACCCCTCCACTTT	CASSQDPRGDNSPLHF
TRBV6-5	.	15	.	TRBJ2-3	TGTGCCAGCAGTTACGGCTGGGGAAGGGGGAATACGCAGTATTTT	CASSYGWGRGNTQYF
TRBV7-3	few	14	.	TRBJ2-1	TGTGCCAGCAGCCCCCAAGGAGGGACGAATGAGCAGTTCTTC	CASSPQGGTNEQFF
TRBV4-3	few	19	TRBD2	TRBJ2-2	TGCGCCAGCAGCCAAGCGTCGGGGATAGCGGGAGGCGGCACCGGGGAGCTGTTTTTT	CASSQASGIAGGGTGELFF
TRBV5-4	.	15	.	TRBJ2-3	TGTGCCAGCAGCTTGGACCAGGGTTCCACAGATACGCAGTATTTT	CASSLDQGSTDTQYF
TRBV11-3	.	13	TRBD2	TRBJ2-1	TGTGCCAGCAGCCGAACTAGCGGGAGCAAGCAGTTCTTC	CASSRTSGSKQFF
TRBV7-9	few	14	.	TRBJ1-1	TGTGCCAGCAGCCCAATTCAGGGTAGCACTGAAGCTTTCTTT	CASSPIQGSTEAFF
TRBV10-3	few	14	TRBD1	TRBJ2-7	TGTGCCATCAGGGATGGACAGGGGTCCTACGAGCAGTACTTC	CAIRDGQGSYEQYF
TRBV7-9	.	16	.	TRBJ2-1	TGTGCCAGCAGCTCCCTTGTGGGGGCGCAGAGGCGGGAGCAGTTCTTC	CASSSLVGAQRREQFF